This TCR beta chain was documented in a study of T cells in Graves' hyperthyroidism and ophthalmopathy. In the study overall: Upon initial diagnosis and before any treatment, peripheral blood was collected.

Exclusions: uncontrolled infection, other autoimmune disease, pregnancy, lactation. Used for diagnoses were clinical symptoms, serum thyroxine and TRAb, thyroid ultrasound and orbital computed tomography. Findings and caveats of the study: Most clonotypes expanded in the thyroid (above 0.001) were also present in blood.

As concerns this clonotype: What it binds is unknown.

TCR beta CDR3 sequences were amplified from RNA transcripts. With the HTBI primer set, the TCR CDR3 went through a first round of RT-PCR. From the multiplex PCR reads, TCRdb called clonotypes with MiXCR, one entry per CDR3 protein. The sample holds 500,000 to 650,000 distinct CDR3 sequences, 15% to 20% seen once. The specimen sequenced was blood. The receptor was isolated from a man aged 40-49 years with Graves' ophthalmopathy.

The CDR3 spells CASQAREGTQYF. The DNA of the CDR3 is TGTGCCAGCCAGGCCCGGGAGGGGACGCAGTATTTT. V usage is TRBV7-3 and J usage is TRBJ2-3; TRBD2 matches at 8 bases. The V and J ends lost 8 bases and 9 bases, in that order; junction bases with no gene match: 7. The CDR3 has 12 residues. Germline CDR1 reads SGHTA; CDR2 reads FQGTGA.